This TCR beta chain was identified during a study of CD8 T cell repertoires and HIV-1 epitope variants. On this clone: Its antigen is still unknown.

The CDR3 extends over 15 amino acids. The trim removed 5 bases at V and 6 bases at J, leaving 10 bases unmatched. Germline CDR1 SGHVS, CDR2 FQNEAQ. Assay: immunoSEQ multiplex PCR; the TCRdb copy retains only in-frame clones and omits some. The repertoire consists of about 4,900 clones, with about 70% occurring once and the leading ten covering about 47%. Sequenced sample: cultured CD8+ T cells derived from PBMCs. The TCR comes from a male donor with HIV. V is TRBV7-8 and J is TRBJ1-1; 9 nucleotides agree with TRBD1. The CDR3 loop is CASSKRDREGPEAFF. The CDR3 bases are TGTGCCAGCAGCAAACGGGACAGGGAGGGCCCTGAAGCTTTCTTT.